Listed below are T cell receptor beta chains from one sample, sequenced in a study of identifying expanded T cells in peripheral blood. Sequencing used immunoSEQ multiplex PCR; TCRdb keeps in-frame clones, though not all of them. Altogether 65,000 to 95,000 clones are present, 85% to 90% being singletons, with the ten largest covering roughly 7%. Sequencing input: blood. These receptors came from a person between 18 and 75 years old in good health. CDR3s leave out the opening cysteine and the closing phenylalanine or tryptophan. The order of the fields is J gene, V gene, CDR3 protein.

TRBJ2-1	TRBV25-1	ATDEQF
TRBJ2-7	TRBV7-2	ASSLAGQREQY
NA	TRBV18	ASSPREGGLYEQY
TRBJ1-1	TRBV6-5	ASRDRGLYTEAF
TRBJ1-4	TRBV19	ASSDGPSTNEKLF
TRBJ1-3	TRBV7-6	ASSPYRYRGFSGNTIY
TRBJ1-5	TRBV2	ASSAQGPQPQH
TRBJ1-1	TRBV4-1	ASSPSESLSGNTEAF
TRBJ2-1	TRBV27	ASKSGLASPYNEQF
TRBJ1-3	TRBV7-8	ASSQGTGGRNTIY
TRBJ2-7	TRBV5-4	ASSLMGQIL
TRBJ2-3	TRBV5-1	ASSVGGETDTQY
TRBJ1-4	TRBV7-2	ASSPRQAGNEKLF
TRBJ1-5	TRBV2	ASRRGGQGHQPQH
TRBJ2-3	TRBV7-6	ASSFLGGVTDTQY
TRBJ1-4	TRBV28	ASSLSLESIKGREKLF
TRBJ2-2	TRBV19	ASSIQGGPGELF
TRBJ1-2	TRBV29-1	SVEDPGTAIANYGYT
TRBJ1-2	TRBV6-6	ASSPDWAHPNGYT
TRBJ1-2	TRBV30	ASLTGAGGYT
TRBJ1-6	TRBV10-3	AISESMQNNSPLH
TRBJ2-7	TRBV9	ASSAQTGGLYEQY
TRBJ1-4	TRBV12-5	ASGLTGLPNEKLF
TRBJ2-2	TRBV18	ASSPPRGDTGELF
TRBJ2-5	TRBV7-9	ASSGSETQY